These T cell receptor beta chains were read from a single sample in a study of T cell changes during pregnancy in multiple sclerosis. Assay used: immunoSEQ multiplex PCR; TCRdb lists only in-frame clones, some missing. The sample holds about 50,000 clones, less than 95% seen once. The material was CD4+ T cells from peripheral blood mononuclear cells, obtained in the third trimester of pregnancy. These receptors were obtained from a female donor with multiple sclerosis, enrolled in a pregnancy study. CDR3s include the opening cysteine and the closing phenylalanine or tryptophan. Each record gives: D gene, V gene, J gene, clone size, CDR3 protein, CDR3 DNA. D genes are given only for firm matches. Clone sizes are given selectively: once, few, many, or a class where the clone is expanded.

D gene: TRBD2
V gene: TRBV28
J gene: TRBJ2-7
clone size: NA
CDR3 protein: CASSSGGSGVREQYF
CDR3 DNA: TGTGCCAGCAGTTCCGGGGGTAGCGGGGTCCGCGAGCAGTACTTC

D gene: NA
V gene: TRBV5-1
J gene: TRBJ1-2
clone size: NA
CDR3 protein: CASSLFPIQGYTF
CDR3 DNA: TGCGCCAGCAGCTTGTTCCCGATTCAGGGCTACACCTTC

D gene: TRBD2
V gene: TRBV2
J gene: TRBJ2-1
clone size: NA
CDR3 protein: CASSEPSGTSGRRYNEQFF
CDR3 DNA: TGTGCCAGCAGTGAACCATCCGGGACTAGCGGGAGGAGGTACAATGAGCAGTTCTTC

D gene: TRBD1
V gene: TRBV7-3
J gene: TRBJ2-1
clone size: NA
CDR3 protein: CASAAGTGLNNEQFF
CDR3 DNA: TGTGCCAGCGCTGCCGGGACAGGACTCAACAATGAGCAGTTCTTC

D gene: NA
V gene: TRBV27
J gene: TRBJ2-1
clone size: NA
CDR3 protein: CASSLLTTWSYNEQFF
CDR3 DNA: TGTGCCAGCAGTTTATTAACCACTTGGTCCTACAATGAGCAGTTCTTC

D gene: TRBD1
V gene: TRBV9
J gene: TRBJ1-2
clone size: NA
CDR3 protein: CASSGRQGYGYTF
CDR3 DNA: TGTGCCAGCAGCGGTCGACAGGGGTATGGCTACACCTTC

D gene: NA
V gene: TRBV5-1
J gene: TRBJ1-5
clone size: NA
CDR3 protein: CASSLGDSLNQPQHF
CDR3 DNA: TGCGCCAGCAGCTTGGGAGACAGCCTCAATCAGCCCCAGCATTTT

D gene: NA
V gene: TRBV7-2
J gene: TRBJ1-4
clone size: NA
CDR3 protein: CASGRSTNEKLFF
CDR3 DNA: TGTGCCAGCGGCAGGTCAACTAATGAAAAACTGTTTTTT

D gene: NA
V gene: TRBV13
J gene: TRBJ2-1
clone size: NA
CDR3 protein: CASSPQGREQFF
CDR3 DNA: TGTGCCAGCAGCCCACAGGGAAGGGAGCAGTTCTTC

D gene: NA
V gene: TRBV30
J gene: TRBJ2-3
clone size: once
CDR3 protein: CAWAGGFYTQYF
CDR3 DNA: TGTGCCTGGGCCGGAGGGTTTTATACGCAGTATTTT

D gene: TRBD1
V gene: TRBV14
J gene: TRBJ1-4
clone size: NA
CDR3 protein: CASSQDPRTGYEKLFF
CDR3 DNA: TGTGCCAGCAGCCAAGATCCCCGGACAGGGTATGAAAAACTGTTTTTT

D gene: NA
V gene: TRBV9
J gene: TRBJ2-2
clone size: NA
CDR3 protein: CASSVGPGSGSGELFF
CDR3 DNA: TGTGCCAGCAGCGTAGGTCCAGGGTCTGGCAGCGGGGAGCTGTTTTTT

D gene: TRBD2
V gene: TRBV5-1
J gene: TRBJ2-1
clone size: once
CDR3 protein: CASSPSSSGKYNEQFF
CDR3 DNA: TGCGCCAGCAGCCCTTCGTCTAGCGGGAAATACAATGAGCAGTTCTTC

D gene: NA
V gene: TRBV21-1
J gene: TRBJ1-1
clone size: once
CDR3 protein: CASPRRGGITGAFF
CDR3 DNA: TGTGCCAGTCCTAGACGGGGGGGAATTACGGGGGCTTTCTTT

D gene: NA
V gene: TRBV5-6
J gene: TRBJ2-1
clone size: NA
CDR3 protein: CASSLGQYYNEQFF
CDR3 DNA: TGTGCCAGCAGCTTGGGACAGTACTACAATGAGCAGTTCTTC

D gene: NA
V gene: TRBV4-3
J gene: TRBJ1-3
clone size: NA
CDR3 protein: CASSQEIGNTIYF
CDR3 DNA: TGCGCCAGCAGCCAGGAGATTGGAAACACCATATATTTT

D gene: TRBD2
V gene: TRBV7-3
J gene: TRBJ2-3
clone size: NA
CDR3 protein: CASSRTGTSGSGTDTQYF
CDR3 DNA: TGTGCCAGCAGCCGCACCGGGACTAGCGGGAGTGGCACAGATACGCAGTATTTT

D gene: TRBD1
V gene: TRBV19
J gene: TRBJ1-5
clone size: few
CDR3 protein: CASSTTGGGDQPQHF
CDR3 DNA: TGTGCCAGTAGTACGACAGGGGGCGGGGATCAGCCCCAGCATTTT

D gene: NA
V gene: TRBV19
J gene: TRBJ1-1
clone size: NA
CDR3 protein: CASSRRQWDINTEAFF
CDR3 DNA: TGTGCCAGTAGTAGGAGACAGTGGGACATTAACACTGAAGCTTTCTTT

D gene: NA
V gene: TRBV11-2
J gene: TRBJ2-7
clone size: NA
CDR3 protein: CASRPPGGSSDEQYF
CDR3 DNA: TGTGCCAGCAGGCCCCCTGGGGGGAGTTCGGACGAGCAGTACTTC

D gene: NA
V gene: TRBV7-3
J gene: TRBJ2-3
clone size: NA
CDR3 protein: CASSPQRTREDTQYF
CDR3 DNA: TGTGCCAGCAGCCCCCAAAGAACTAGAGAAGATACGCAGTATTTT

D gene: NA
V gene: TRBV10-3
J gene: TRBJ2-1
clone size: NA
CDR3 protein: CAISERGAGGKNEQFF
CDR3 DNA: TGTGCCATCAGTGAGCGGGGGGCCGGAGGAAAAAATGAGCAGTTCTTC

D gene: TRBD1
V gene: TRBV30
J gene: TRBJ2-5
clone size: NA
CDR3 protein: CACSTGTGQETQYF
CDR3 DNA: TGTGCCTGTTCCACCGGGACAGGGCAAGAGACCCAGTACTTC

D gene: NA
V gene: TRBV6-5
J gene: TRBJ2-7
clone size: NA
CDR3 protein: CASNPSGEARGEQYF
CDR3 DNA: TGTGCCAGCAACCCGTCGGGGGAAGCAAGGGGCGAGCAGTACTTC

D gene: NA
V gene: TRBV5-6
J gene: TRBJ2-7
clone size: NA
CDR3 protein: CASSLGRPYEQYF
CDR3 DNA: TGTGCCAGCAGCTTGGGCAGGCCTTACGAGCAGTACTTC

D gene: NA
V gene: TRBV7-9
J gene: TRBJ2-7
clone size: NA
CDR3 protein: CASSLEISGEQYF
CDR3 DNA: TGTGCCAGCAGCTTAGAAATTTCGGGAGAGCAGTACTTC